The T cell receptor beta chain under discussion was sequenced for a study of T cell repertoires in cytomegalovirus infection. Background on the study: Public TCR beta signatures provided an indication of both CMV infection and a matching HLA type. Study-wide results and limits: CMV-specific TCR beta clonotypes restricted by HLA-C dominated the ex vivo response. CMV carriers with the relevant HLA were identified by cumulative public TCR beta family frequency.

Points on this clonotype: Its antigen is as yet unknown.

Each CDR3 protein gets one entry after TCRdb re-called the reads with MiXCR. The sample carries nearly 450,000 distinct CDR3 sequences, 30% to 40% recorded once. V lost 1 base and J 6 bases, leaving 12 bases between the germline ends. This CDR3 is built from 15 residues. This clonotype was obtained from a human donor in good health (CMV status not recorded). Some clones in this sample may be carry-over from other donors' samples. J is TRBJ2-2 and V is TRBV12-3 or TRBV12-4; D gene uncertain. Sequenced input: PBMCs. CDR3 sequence (DNA): TGTGCCAGCAGTTTAGGTCTGTCCCCCGCCGGGGAGCTGTTTTTT. Translating it yields CASSLGLSPAGELFF.